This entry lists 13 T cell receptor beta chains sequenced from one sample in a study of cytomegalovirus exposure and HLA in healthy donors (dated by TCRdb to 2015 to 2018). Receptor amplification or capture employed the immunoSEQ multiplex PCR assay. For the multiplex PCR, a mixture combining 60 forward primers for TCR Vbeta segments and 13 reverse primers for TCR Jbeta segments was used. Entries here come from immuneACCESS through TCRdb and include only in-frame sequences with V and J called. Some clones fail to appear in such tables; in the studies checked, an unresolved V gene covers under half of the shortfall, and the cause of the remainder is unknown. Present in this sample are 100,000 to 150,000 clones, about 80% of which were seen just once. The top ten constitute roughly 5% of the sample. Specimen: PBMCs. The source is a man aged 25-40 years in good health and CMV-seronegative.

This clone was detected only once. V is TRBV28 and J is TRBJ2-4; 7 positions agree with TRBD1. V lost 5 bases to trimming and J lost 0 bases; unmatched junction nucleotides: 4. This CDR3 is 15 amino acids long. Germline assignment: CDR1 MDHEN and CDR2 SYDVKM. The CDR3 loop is CASSTRTGAKNIQYF. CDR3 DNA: TGTGCCAGCAGTACCCGGACAGGAGCCAAAAACATTCAGTACTTC.

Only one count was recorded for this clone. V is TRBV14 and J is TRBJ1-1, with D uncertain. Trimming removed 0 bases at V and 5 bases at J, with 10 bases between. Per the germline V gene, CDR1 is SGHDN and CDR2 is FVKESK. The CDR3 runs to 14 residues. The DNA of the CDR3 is TGTGCCAGCAGCCAAGATCCGGGGAGTACTGAAGCTTTCTTT. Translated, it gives CASSQDPGSTEAFF.

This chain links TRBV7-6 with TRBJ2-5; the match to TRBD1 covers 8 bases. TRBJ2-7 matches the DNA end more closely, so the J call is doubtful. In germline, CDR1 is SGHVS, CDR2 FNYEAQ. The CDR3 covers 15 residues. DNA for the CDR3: TGTGCCAGCAGCTTAACGTCAGGGGGCGCCTACGAGCAGTACTTC. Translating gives CASSLTSGGAYEQYF.

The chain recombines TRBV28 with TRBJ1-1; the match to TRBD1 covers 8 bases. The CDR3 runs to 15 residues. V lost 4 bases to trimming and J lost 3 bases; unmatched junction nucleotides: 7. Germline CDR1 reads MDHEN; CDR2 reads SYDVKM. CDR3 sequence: CASSSLDRDYTEAFF. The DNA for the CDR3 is TGTGCCAGCAGTTCCCTGGACAGGGACTACACTGAAGCTTTCTTT. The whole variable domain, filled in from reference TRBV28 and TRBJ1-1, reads DVKVTQSSRYLVKRTGEKVFLECVQDMDHENMFWYRQDPGLGLRLIYFSYDVKMKEKGDIPEGYSVSREKKERFSLILESASTNQTSMYLCASSSLDRDYTEAFFGQGTRLTVV.

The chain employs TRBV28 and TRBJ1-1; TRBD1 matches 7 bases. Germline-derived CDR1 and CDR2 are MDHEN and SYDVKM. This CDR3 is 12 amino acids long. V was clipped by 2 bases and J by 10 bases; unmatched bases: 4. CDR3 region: CASSLRGGIAFF. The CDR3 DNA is TGTGCCAGCAGTTTAAGAGGGGGCATAGCTTTCTTT. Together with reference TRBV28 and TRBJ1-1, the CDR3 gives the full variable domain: DVKVTQSSRYLVKRTGEKVFLECVQDMDHENMFWYRQDPGLGLRLIYFSYDVKMKEKGDIPEGYSVSREKKERFSLILESASTNQTSMYLCASSLRGGIAFFGQGTRLTVV.

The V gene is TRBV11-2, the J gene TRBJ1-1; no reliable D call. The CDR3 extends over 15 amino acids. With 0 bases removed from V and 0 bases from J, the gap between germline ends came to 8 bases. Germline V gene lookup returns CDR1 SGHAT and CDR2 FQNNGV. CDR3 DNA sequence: TGTGCCAGCAGCTTAGAGGCGGGATTGAACACTGAAGCTTTCTTT. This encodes CASSLEAGLNTEAFF.

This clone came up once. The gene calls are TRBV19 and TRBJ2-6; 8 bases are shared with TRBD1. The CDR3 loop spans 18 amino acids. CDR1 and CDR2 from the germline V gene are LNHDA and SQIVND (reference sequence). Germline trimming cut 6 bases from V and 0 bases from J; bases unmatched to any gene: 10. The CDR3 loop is CASRSQGTGISGANVLTF. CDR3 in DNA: TGTGCCAGTAGGTCTCAAGGGACAGGCATCTCTGGGGCCAACGTCCTGACTTTC.

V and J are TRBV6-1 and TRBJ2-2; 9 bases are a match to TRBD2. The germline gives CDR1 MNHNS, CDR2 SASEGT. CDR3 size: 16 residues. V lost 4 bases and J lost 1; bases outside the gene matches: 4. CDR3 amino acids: CASSVRGGKNTGELFF. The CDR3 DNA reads TGTGCCAGCAGTGTGCGGGGGGGCAAGAACACCGGGGAGCTGTTTTTT.

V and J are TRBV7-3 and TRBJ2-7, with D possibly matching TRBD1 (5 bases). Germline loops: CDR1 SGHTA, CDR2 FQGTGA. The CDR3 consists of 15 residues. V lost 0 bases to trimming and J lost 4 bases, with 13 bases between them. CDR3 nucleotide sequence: TGTGCCAGCAGCTTAACGACAGACCCGGCGTACGAGCAGTACTTC. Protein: CASSLTTDPAYEQYF. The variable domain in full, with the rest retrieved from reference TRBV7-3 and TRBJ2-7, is GAGVSQTPSNKVTEKGKYVELRCDPISGHTALYWYRQSLGQGPEFLIYFQGTGAADDSGLPNDRFFAVRPEGSVSTLKIQRTERGDSAVYLCASSLTTDPAYEQYFGPGTRLTVT.

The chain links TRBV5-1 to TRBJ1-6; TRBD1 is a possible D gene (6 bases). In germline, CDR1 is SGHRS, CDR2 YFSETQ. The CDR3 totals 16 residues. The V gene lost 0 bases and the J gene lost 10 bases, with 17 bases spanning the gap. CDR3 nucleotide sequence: TGCGCCAGCAGCTTGGGCCCCAGGGGCGAGGGGTCACCCCTCCACTTT. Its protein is CASSLGPRGEGSPLHF.

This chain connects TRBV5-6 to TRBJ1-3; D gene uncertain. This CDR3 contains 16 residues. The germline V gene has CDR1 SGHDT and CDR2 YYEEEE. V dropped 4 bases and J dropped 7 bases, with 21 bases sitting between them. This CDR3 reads CASSLTAANLMNTIYF. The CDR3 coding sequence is TGTGCCAGCAGCCTAACCGCCGCTAATTTGATGAACACCATATATTTT.

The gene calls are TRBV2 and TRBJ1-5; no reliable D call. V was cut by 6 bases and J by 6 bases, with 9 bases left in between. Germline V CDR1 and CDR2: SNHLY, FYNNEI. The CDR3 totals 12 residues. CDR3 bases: TGTGCCAGCAGCGAAACTATTCAGCCCCAGCATTTT. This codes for CASSETIQPQHF.

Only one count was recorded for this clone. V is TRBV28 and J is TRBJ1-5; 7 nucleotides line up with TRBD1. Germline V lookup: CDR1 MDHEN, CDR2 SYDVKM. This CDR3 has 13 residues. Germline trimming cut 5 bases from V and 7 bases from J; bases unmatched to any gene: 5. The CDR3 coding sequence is TGTGCCAGCAGTAAACAGGGGCCCCAGCCCCAGCATTTT. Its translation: CASSKQGPQPQHF.